This passage covers 19 T cell receptor beta chains from one sample sequenced in a study of response to subunit inactivated influenza vaccine. TCRdb processed the RT-PCR reads anew with MiXCR; each CDR3 protein has one entry. Of roughly 780,000 distinct CDR3 sequences in the sample, about a fifth were seen once. This specimen consisted of PBMCs from blood, obtained approximately 5 days after vaccination. The receptors shown here come from a man aged 50-60 years who received an inactivated influenza vaccine.

This clonotype was counted at least ten times. The V call is TRBV6-2 or TRBV6-3, the J call TRBJ2-1; weak D call: TRBD1 (5 bases). This CDR3 spans 18 amino acids. CDR1 and CDR2 (germline): MNHEY, SVGEGT. The V gene lost 0 bases and the J gene lost 4 bases, with 19 bases spanning the gap. The CDR3 loop reads CASSYSKVAGIGYNEQFF. In DNA form, the CDR3 reads TGTGCCAGCAGTTACTCGAAAGTGGCAGGGATCGGGTACAATGAGCAGTTCTTC.

The genes are TRBV12-3 or TRBV12-4 and TRBJ1-2; 10 bases line up with TRBD1. The CDR3 runs 15 residues. The V and J ends lost 1 base and 7 bases, in that order; junction bases with no gene match: 6. This chain's CDR3 is CASSLETGTGVGYTF. For the CDR3, the DNA is TGTGCCAGCAGTTTAGAAACCGGGACAGGGGTTGGCTACACCTTC.

This chain uses TRBV6-2 or TRBV6-3 with TRBJ2-3; D remains ambiguous. CDR1 is MNHEY, CDR2 SVGEGT, per germline. Trimming removed 9 bases from V and 6 bases from J, with 16 bases in between. The CDR3 is made up of 13 amino acids. CDR3 residues: CARSAFPSDTQYF. The CDR3 DNA sequence: TGTGCCAGGAGTGCGTTCCCCTCGGATACGCAGTATTTT.

The sample holds a few counts of this clonotype. The chain couples TRBV29-1 to TRBJ2-2; possibly TRBD1 for D (5 bases). Trimming left V 4 bases short and J 8 bases short, with 11 bases between. CDR1 SQVTM and CDR2 ANQGSEA come from the germline V gene. The CDR3 has 12 residues. The CDR3 sequence: CSVAGQSGELFF. CDR3 bases: TGCAGCGTTGCCGGACAAAGTGGGGAGCTGTTTTTT.

This clonotype was observed a few times. This chain joins TRBV12-3 or TRBV12-4 and TRBJ1-2; unclear D gene. CDR3 size: 15 residues. Trimming removed 0 bases at V and 6 bases at J, with 14 bases between. The CDR3 here is CASSLADRSRDGYTF. The CDR3 region has the DNA TGTGCCAGCAGTTTAGCGGACCGGTCAAGGGATGGCTACACCTTC.

This clonotype was detected many times. V gene TRBV29-1 combines with J gene TRBJ1-1, with D possibly being TRBD1 (5 bases). Germline V CDR1 and CDR2: SQVTM, ANQGSEA. Trimming removed 4 bases at V and 0 bases at J, with 9 bases between. CDR3 size: 13 residues. CDR3 DNA: TGCAGCGTTGGGATAGGGGTGAACACTGAAGCTTTCTTT. It translates to CSVGIGVNTEAFF.

In its sample, this clonotype was seen once. This chain joins TRBV5-6 and TRBJ2-7; D possibly corresponds to TRBD2 (5 bases). This CDR3 is built from 14 residues. V lost 3 bases and J 6 bases, leaving 16 bases between the germline ends. The germline V gene encodes CDR1 SGHDT and CDR2 YYEEEE. The CDR3 spells CASSYWALRGEQYF. The CDR3 coding sequence is TGTGCCAGCAGCTATTGGGCCCTCCGGGGCGAGCAGTACTTC. Combining the CDR3 with reference TRBV5-6 and TRBJ2-7 gives the whole variable domain DAGVTQSPTHLIKTRGQQVTLRCSPKSGHDTVSWYQQALGQGPQFIFQYYEEEERQRGNFPDRFSGHQFPNYSSELNVNALLLGDSALYLCASSYWALRGEQYFGPGTRLTVT.

The rearrangement links TRBV25-1 to TRBJ2-5; a possible D gene is TRBD2 (6 bases). The CDR3 loop spans 15 amino acids. The germline CDR1 and CDR2 sequences are MGHDK and SYGVNS. Trimming stripped 3 bases from V and 1 base from J, with 12 bases between. The CDR3 DNA sequence: TGTGCCAGCAGTGATCCGGGAGCACTCCAAGAGACCCAGTACTTC. This translates into CASSDPGALQETQYF.

This clonotype was seen a handful of times. This chain joins TRBV5-1 and TRBJ2-1; no clear D. V shed 3 bases and J shed 8 bases, with 21 bases lying between them. In germline, CDR1 is SGHRS, CDR2 YFSETQ. The CDR3 length is 16 residues. This CDR3 is CASSSLPGVGMDEQFF. The CDR3 nucleotides read TGCGCCAGCAGCTCCCTACCGGGCGTAGGAATGGATGAGCAGTTCTTC.

This clonotype has ten or more counts. This rearrangement joins TRBV20-1 to TRBJ2-1, with 7 bases matching TRBD2. V dropped 6 bases and J dropped 7; count of bases not matched to a gene: 15. Germline lookup yields CDR1 DFQATT and CDR2 SNEGSKA (reference sequence). The length of the CDR3 is 15 residues. For the CDR3, the DNA is TGCAGTGCCCCTGGGGCTAGCCTGGGGGGGAATGAGCAGTTCTTC. Translated, it gives CSAPGASLGGNEQFF.

This clonotype was observed a handful of times. V gene TRBV7-2 combines with J gene TRBJ1-1; D not resolved. V was cut by 5 bases and J by 0 bases, with 7 bases left in between. The CDR3 length is 13 residues. Looked up from germline, CDR1 is SGHTA and CDR2 is FQGNSA. CDR3 sequence: CASSEHLNTEAFF. CDR3 nucleotide sequence: TGTGCCAGCAGCGAGCACTTGAACACTGAAGCTTTCTTT. The complete variable domain, with remaining parts taken from reference TRBV7-2 and TRBJ1-1, reads GAGVSQSPSNKVTEKGKDVELRCDPISGHTALYWYRQSLGQGLEFLIYFQGNSAPDKSGLPSDRFSAERTGGSVSTLTIQRTQQEDSAVYLCASSEHLNTEAFFGQGTRLTVV.

This clonotype was observed a few times. The chain joins TRBV25-1 to TRBJ1-6; TRBD1 aligns across 7 bases. After removal of 7 bases from V and 6 bases from J, the junction contained 6 bases not matched to a gene. CDR1 and CDR2 from the germline V gene are MGHDK and SYGVNS. The CDR3 is 14 residues long. The CDR3 region is CASTVGTVNSPLHF. CDR3 nucleotide sequence: TGTGCCAGCACTGTGGGGACAGTTAATTCACCCCTCCACTTT.

V is TRBV5-5 and J is TRBJ2-2; D might be TRBD1 (6 bases). The germline V gene encodes CDR1 SGHKS and CDR2 YYEKEE (reference sequence). This CDR3 is built from 15 residues. Trimming removed 0 bases at V and 8 bases at J, with 14 bases between. The DNA for the CDR3 is TGTGCCAGCAGCTTGGCAGGGGTTTATGGAGGGGAGCTGTTTTTT. Amino acids: CASSLAGVYGGELFF.

This clonotype was picked up a small number of times. The chain is built from TRBV20-1 and TRBJ2-7; 7 bases are a match to TRBD1. The CDR3 loop spans 16 amino acids. Trimming at V came to 3 bases and at J to 3 bases, leaving 14 bases not matched to a gene. CDR1 is DFQATT and CDR2 is SNEGSKA in the germline V gene (reference sequence). CDR3: CSARFTTGQFRYEQYF. CDR3 nucleotide sequence: TGCAGTGCTAGGTTTACTACGGGACAGTTCCGCTACGAGCAGTACTTC.

V usage is TRBV12-3 or TRBV12-4 and J usage is TRBJ2-7; the D gene could be TRBD1 or TRBD2 (5 bases each). This CDR3 has 14 amino acids. The ends were cut back, 5 bases at V and 9 bases at J, with 20 bases in the middle. The CDR3 loop is CASSAYRDGVRQYF. The DNA for the CDR3 is TGTGCCAGCAGTGCTTACCGGGACGGCGTAAGGCAGTACTTC.

V usage is TRBV5-1 and J usage is TRBJ2-3; unclear D gene. This CDR3 spans 15 amino acids. V was clipped by 4 bases and J by 1 base, with 13 bases between them. The germline V gene encodes CDR1 SGHRS and CDR2 YFSETQ. CDR3 loop: CASSPRVPGTDTQYF. CDR3 DNA sequence: TGCGCCAGCAGCCCAAGGGTCCCCGGCACAGATACGCAGTATTTT. The full variable domain, its missing parts supplied by reference TRBV5-1 and TRBJ2-3, is KAGVTQTPRYLIKTRGQQVTLSCSPISGHRSVSWYQQTPGQGLQFLFEYFSETQRNKGNFPGRFSGRQFSNSRSEMNVSTLELGDSALYLCASSPRVPGTDTQYFGPGTRLTVL.

On this clonotype: Its ends do not fully match the called genes, so a read error is possible. The rearrangement links TRBV12-3 or TRBV12-4 to TRBJ1-1; perhaps TRBD1 as D (5 bases). This CDR3 region has 11 residues. CDR3 in amino acids: CASSGKGRRLF. The CDR3 bases are TGTGCCAGCAGTGGAAAGGGACGGCGGCTCTTT.

This clonotype has only a few counts. This chain uses TRBV29-1 with TRBJ2-3, with D hard to call. The CDR3 extends over 16 amino acids. CDR1 is SQVTM, CDR2 ANQGSEA, per germline. Trimming cost V 6 bases and J 2 bases, with 21 bases left between them. The CDR3 DNA follows: TGCAGCGTCCAAATTCGACGGGCGGACGCCACAGATACGCAGTATTTT. Its translation is CSVQIRRADATDTQYF.

This clonotype was counted between two and nine times. The V and J genes are TRBV12-3 or TRBV12-4 and TRBJ1-2; no clear D gene. Trimming cost V 5 bases and J 1 base, with 14 bases left between them. The CDR3 contains 15 residues. The CDR3 region has the DNA TGTGCCAGCAGTCACCCCCGAAGTGGTAACTATGGCTACACCTTC. It yields the protein CASSHPRSGNYGYTF.